Following are 11 T cell receptor beta chains from one sample sequenced in a study of blood T cells in healthy people across ages. With a J-beta primer mix and a sample-barcoded 5' primer, a second PCR ran about 7 to 12 cycles. In TCRdb, the 5' RACE reads were re-called with MiXCR into one record per CDR3 protein. The repertoire holds approximately 900,000 distinct CDR3 sequences, with around 49% as singletons. Sequenced: blood. The source of these receptors is a man aged 30-40 years in good health.

This clonotype was picked up a small number of times. The chain uses TRBV7-9 and TRBJ2-3; D unresolved. CDR1 SEHNR and CDR2 FQNEAQ come from the germline V gene (reference sequence). The CDR3 runs 13 residues. Trimming shortened V by 1 base and J by 4 bases, and 6 bases separated the two germline ends. CDR3 protein: CASSLGTPDTQYF. The CDR3 DNA follows: TGTGCCAGCAGCTTAGGTACCCCAGATACGCAGTATTTT. Complete variable domain (other parts from reference TRBV7-9 and TRBJ2-3): DTGVSQNPRHKITKRGQNVTFRCDPISEHNRLYWYRQTLGQGPEFLTYFQNEAQLEKSRLLSDRFSAERPKGSFSTLEIQRTEQGDSAMYLCASSLGTPDTQYFGPGTRLTVL.

The J gene is TRBJ1-2, the V gene TRBV6-6; a possible D gene is TRBD1 (5 bases). The germline V gene has CDR1 MNHNY and CDR2 SVGAGI (reference sequence). Trimming took off 7 bases at V and 10 bases at J, with 16 bases between the two ends. CDR3 length equals 12 residues. CDR3: CASTNTGGAYTF. For the CDR3, the DNA is TGTGCCAGCACCAACACAGGAGGGGCCTACACCTTC.

The chain employs TRBV28 and TRBJ2-1, with TRBD2 matching over 8 bases. Germline CDR1 reads MDHEN; CDR2 reads SYDVKM. The CDR3 is made up of 13 amino acids. V shed 8 bases, J shed 9 bases, and the junction held 9 bases outside the gene matches. The CDR3: CASRSGGEGEQFF. The CDR3 bases are TGTGCCAGCCGGAGCGGGGGCGAAGGTGAGCAGTTCTTC. The variable domain in full, with the rest retrieved from reference TRBV28 and TRBJ2-1, is DVKVTQSSRYLVKRTGEKVFLECVQDMDHENMFWYRQDPGLGLRLIYFSYDVKMKEKGDIPEGYSVSREKKERFSLILESASTNQTSMYLCASRSGGEGEQFFGPGTRLTVL.

This clonotype was seen a handful of times. CDR3 sequence (DNA): TGTGCCAGCAGTTTAGGGCCTCCAGGCCTACAAGCTTTCTTT. It encodes CASSLGPPGLQAFF. The J gene is TRBJ1-1, the V gene TRBV12-3 or TRBV12-4, with unresolved D. The CDR3 totals 14 residues. The V end was cut by 1 base, the J end by 9 bases, with 15 bases between.

This chain links TRBV5-1 with TRBJ1-2; 11 bases agree with TRBD1. Germline values: CDR1 SGHRS, CDR2 YFSETQ. V trimming: 2 bases; J trimming: 4 bases; junction bases outside the gene matches: 7. The CDR3 contains 16 residues. The CDR3 reads CASSLSPGQGVYGYTF. CDR3 sequence (DNA): TGCGCCAGCAGCTTATCCCCGGGACAGGGGGTCTATGGCTACACCTTC.

This chain uses TRBV2 with TRBJ2-1; no clear D gene. The CDR3 is 11 residues long. Germline-derived CDR1 and CDR2 are SNHLY and FYNNEI. The V and J ends lost 6 bases and 13 bases respectively, with 13 bases between them. The CDR3 reads CASRVDGNQFF. The DNA for the CDR3 is TGTGCCAGCAGAGTAGACGGTAACCAGTTCTTC.

This chain links TRBV4-1 with TRBJ2-5; D uncertain. Per the germline V gene, CDR1 is MGHRA and CDR2 is YSYEKL. The CDR3 totals 13 residues. Trimming left V 1 base short and J 4 bases short, with 7 bases between. CDR3 nucleotide sequence: TGCGCCAGCAGCCAAGTACCGGGAGAGACCCAGTACTTC. Translated, it gives CASSQVPGETQYF.

This chain connects TRBV27 to TRBJ1-1; 7 nucleotides match TRBD1. The CDR3 has 14 amino acids. The V gene's germline CDR1 is MNHEY and CDR2 SMNVEV (reference sequence). Losses at the gene ends were 5 bases for V and 2 bases for J; bases not matched to a gene: 5. The CDR3 protein is CASSAYRGNTEAFF. CDR3 in DNA: TGTGCCAGCAGTGCCTACAGGGGAAACACTGAAGCTTTCTTT.

The chain uses TRBV29-1 and TRBJ2-1, with 10 bases that match TRBD2. Germline V gene lookup returns CDR1 SQVTM and CDR2 ANQGSEA. With V trimmed by 0 bases and J by 8 bases, 10 bases remained unmatched. The CDR3 has 16 residues. Here the CDR3 DNA reads TGCAGCGTTGAAGACTCGAGTAGCGGGAGGTTATATGAGCAGTTCTTC. This translates into CSVEDSSSGRLYEQFF.

The V and J genes are TRBV7-2 and TRBJ2-2; no firm D call. Trimming shortened V by 5 bases and J by 1 base, and 20 bases separated the two germline ends. Germline V gene data show CDR1 as SGHTA and CDR2 as FQGNSA. The CDR3 consists of 18 residues. This CDR3 reads CASSGFTQWGMNTGELFF. The DNA for the CDR3 is TGTGCCAGCAGCGGGTTTACACAGTGGGGTATGAACACCGGGGAGCTGTTTTTT.

The rearrangement joins TRBV28 to TRBJ2-7; 10 nucleotides line up with TRBD2. From germline, CDR1 is MDHEN and CDR2 SYDVKM. This CDR3 comprises 15 residues. With V trimmed by 8 bases and J by 4 bases, 11 bases remained unmatched. CDR3 sequence reads: CASGGRTSGNYEQYF. The CDR3 DNA reads as TGTGCCAGCGGGGGCCGGACTAGCGGAAATTACGAGCAGTACTTC.